The 8 T cell receptor beta chains in this list originate from one sample, sequenced in a study of blood T cell repertoires in COVID-19. The assay was immunoSEQ multiplex PCR, and TCRdb's table has in-frame clones only and misses some. The repertoire holds a few hundred thousand clones, with roughly 85% as singletons. Source material: peripheral blood. The receptors derive from a woman under 30 with acute or convalescent COVID-19.

CDR3 sequence (DNA): TGTGCCAGCAGTTTATCGTGGCAGTATAATTCACCCCTCCACTTT. Its translation: CASSLSWQYNSPLHF. The rearrangement uses TRBV27 and TRBJ1-6; D gene unclear. The V end was cut by 0 bases, the J end by 4 bases, with 7 bases between. The germline V gene has CDR1 MNHEY and CDR2 SMNVEV (reference sequence). The CDR3 has 15 amino acids.

The chain has TRBV7-2 and TRBJ1-3; D call uncertain. Germline assignment: CDR1 SGHTA and CDR2 FQGNSA. This CDR3 is built from 15 residues. Trimming cost V 1 base and J 5 bases, with 12 bases left between them. CDR3 nucleotides: TGTGCCAGCAGCTTAGGGCGAGGCAGCCGAAACACCATATATTTT. Translating it yields CASSLGRGSRNTIYF.

This clone was detected a few times. The rearrangement uses TRBV3-1 (or the pseudogene TRBV3-2) and TRBJ1-5, with 8 bases aligning to TRBD1. Germline CDR1 is LGHDT and CDR2 is YNNKEL (reference sequence). This CDR3 is built from 14 residues. V was clipped by 4 bases and J by 2 bases; unmatched bases: 1. This CDR3 reads CASSLDRGNQPQHF. The CDR3 DNA reads as TGTGCCAGCAGCCTGGACAGGGGCAATCAGCCCCAGCATTTT.

This clone was counted at least ten times. The chain is built from TRBV30 and TRBJ2-7, with unresolved D. The CDR3 is 12 amino acids. The germline V and J ends were trimmed by 6 bases and 4 bases, with 13 bases remaining between them. Germline values: CDR1 GTSNPN, CDR2 SVGIG (reference sequence). CDR3 in DNA: TGTGCCTGTTTCAACAGACGTTACGAGCAGTACTTC. This codes for CACFNRRYEQYF.

The chain carries TRBV6-2 or TRBV6-3 and TRBJ1-2; a possible D gene is TRBD1 (5 bases). Germline V lookup: CDR1 MNHEY, CDR2 SVGEGT. Trimming pared 3 bases from V and 3 bases from J, leaving 8 bases between. The CDR3 extends over 13 amino acids. The CDR3 DNA reads as TGTGCCAGCAGTTATGACAGTTACTATGGCTACACCTTC. Translated, it gives CASSYDSYYGYTF.

V and J are TRBV28 and TRBJ1-2, with 7 bases identical to TRBD1. Looked up from germline, CDR1 is MDHEN and CDR2 is SYDVKM. V shed 7 bases, J shed 4 bases, and the junction held 12 bases outside the gene matches. This CDR3 has 15 amino acids. In DNA, the CDR3 is TGTGCCAGCATTACGGGGCCGGGACAGCCCTATGGCTACACCTTC. It yields the protein CASITGPGQPYGYTF.

The sample holds a few counts of this clone. V gene TRBV11-2 combines with J gene TRBJ2-1; the D gene is possibly TRBD1 (5 bases). V dropped 1 base and J dropped 3 bases, with 19 bases sitting between them. This CDR3 is built from 18 residues. CDR1 and CDR2 from the germline V gene are SGHAT and FQNNGV. The CDR3 nucleotides are TGTGCCAGCAGCTTAGTTGAGGTATTGACAGCGAGCTACAATGAGCAGTTCTTC. Encoded protein: CASSLVEVLTASYNEQFF.

This clone was counted once. The V and J genes are TRBV14 and TRBJ2-3, with 8 bases matching TRBD2. This CDR3 region has 17 residues. The ends lost 0 bases at V and 3 bases at J; junction bases unmatched: 8. Germline values: CDR1 SGHDN, CDR2 FVKESK. CDR3 DNA: TGTGCCAGCAGCCAAGATGGTCGGGAGGGAGGAACAGATACGCAGTATTTT. It encodes CASSQDGREGGTDTQYF.